What follows are 5 T cell receptor beta chains derived from one specimen sequenced in a study of blood T cells in healthy people across ages. For the second PCR, which ran for 7 to 11 cycles, a sample-barcoded 5' primer and a J-beta primer mix were used. TCRdb recomputed calls from the 5' RACE reads with MiXCR, one row per CDR3 protein. The data show nearly 1 million distinct CDR3 sequences, with just over 50% seen just once and 20% to 25% held by the top ten. The sequencing input was blood. Source of these receptors: an older woman in good health.

This clonotype was detected a few times. This CDR3 reads CASSKTPGTKKTQYF. CDR3 in DNA: TGTGCCAGCAGTAAAACCCCTGGTACCAAGAAGACCCAGTACTTC. This chain connects TRBV6-2 or TRBV6-3 to TRBJ2-5; no clear D. The germline V and J ends were trimmed by 5 bases and 6 bases, with 19 bases remaining between them. The CDR3 has 15 amino acids. CDR1 and CDR2 from the germline V gene are MNHEY and SVGEGT.

The chain joins TRBV28 to TRBJ2-4, with 10 positions matching TRBD2. The J call is in doubt because the DNA end fits TRBJ2-7 better. The CDR3 sequence is 16 residues long. CDR1 MDHEN and CDR2 SYDVKM come from the germline V gene. The CDR3 loop is CAILPDGTSVPYEQYF. The CDR3 coding sequence is TGTGCCATCTTACCTGATGGGACTAGCGTCCCCTACGAGCAGTACTTC.

There are a few counts of this clonotype. V usage is TRBV6-2 or TRBV6-3 and J usage is TRBJ2-7; 7 bases match TRBD2. The CDR3 runs to 14 residues. J lost 5 bases, V lost 0 bases, and 4 bases had no gene match. Germline CDR1 MNHEY, CDR2 SVGEGT. In nucleotides, the CDR3 is TGTGCCAGCAGTTACTCCGGGGGGTCACACGAGCAGTACTTC. This sequence encodes CASSYSGGSHEQYF.

This clonotype was detected only a few times. The chain carries TRBV4-2 and TRBJ1-2; D ambiguous. V was shortened by 1 base and J by 5 bases, with 5 bases between the two germline ends. There are 12 residues in the CDR3. Germline values: CDR1 LGHNA, CDR2 YNFKEQ. The CDR3 DNA is TGTGCCAGCAGCCAAGCTGAATATGGCTACACCTTC. Encoded protein: CASSQAEYGYTF.

This clonotype was detected only a few times. The genes are TRBV12-3 or TRBV12-4 and TRBJ1-5; possibly TRBD1 for D (6 bases). This CDR3 region has 15 residues. Deletions cut 4 bases from V and 5 bases from J, with 15 bases between. In DNA form, the CDR3 reads TGTGCCAGCAGTTCTACAGGGTGGAGGCATCAGCCCCAGCATTTT. As protein: CASSSTGWRHQPQHF.